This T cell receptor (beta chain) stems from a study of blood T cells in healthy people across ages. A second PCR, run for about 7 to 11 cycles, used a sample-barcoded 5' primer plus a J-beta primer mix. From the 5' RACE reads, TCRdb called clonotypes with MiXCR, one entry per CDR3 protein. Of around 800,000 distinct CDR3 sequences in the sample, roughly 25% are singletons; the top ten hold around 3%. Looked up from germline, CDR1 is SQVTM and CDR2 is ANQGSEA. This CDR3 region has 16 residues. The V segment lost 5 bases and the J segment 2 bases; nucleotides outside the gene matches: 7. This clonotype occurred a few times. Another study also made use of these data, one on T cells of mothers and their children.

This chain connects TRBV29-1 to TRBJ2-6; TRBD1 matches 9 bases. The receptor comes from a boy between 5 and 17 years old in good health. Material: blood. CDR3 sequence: CSVSTGGWTGANVLTF. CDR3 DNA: TGCAGCGTTTCCACAGGGGGCTGGACTGGGGCCAACGTCCTGACTTTC.